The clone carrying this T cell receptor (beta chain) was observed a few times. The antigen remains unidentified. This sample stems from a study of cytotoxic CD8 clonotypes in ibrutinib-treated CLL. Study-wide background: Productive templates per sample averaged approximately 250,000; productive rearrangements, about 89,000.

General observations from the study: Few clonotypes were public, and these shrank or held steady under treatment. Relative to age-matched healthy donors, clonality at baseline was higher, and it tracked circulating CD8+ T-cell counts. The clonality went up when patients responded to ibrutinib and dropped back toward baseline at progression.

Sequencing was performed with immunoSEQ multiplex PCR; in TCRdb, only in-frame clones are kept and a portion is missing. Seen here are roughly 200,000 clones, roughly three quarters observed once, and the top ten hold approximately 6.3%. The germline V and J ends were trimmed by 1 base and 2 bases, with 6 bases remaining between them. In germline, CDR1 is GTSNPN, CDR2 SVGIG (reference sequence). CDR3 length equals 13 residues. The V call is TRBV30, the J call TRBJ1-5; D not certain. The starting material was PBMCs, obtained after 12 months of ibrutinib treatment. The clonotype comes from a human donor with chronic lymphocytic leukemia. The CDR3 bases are TGTGCCTGGAGTGGGGGAGGCAATCAGCCCCAGCATTTT. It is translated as CAWSGGGNQPQHF.